The table lists the clone carrying this T cell receptor beta chain with many counts. Its antigen is as yet unknown. Looked up from germline, CDR1 is SGHRS and CDR2 is YFSETQ. The CDR3 totals 18 residues. The trim removed 3 bases at V and 4 bases at J, leaving 12 bases unmatched. The entry originates in a study of CD8 T cells in ankylosing spondylitis. The study's findings and limits: In ankylosing spondylitis patients, matched synovial fluid reportedly showed significant enrichment of disease-linked clones.

Researchers built TCR beta libraries using quantitative 5'-RACE with molecular barcodes. TCRdb reprocessed the 5' RACE reads with MiXCR, giving one entry per CDR3 protein. The sample has around 130,000 distinct CDR3 sequences; over 7% are singletons. This receptor was taken from a male donor with ankylosing spondylitis or in good health (not recorded which). The material sequenced was blood, either unsorted or a sorted T cell fraction (not recorded which). The chain employs TRBV5-1 and TRBJ2-5, with TRBD2 matching over 13 bases. The CDR3 sequence is CASSSGTSGIHVLETQYF. DNA for the CDR3: TGCGCCAGCAGCTCGGGGACTAGCGGGATTCATGTATTAGAGACCCAGTACTTC.